The clone carrying this T cell receptor (beta chain) appeared once. This record comes from a study of blood T cell repertoires in COVID-19. Participant ages covered roughly 18 to 89 years across 20 to 30 US areas. The germline gives CDR1 LGHDT, CDR2 YNNKEL (reference sequence). Losses at the gene ends were 2 bases for V and 7 bases for J; bases not matched to a gene: 5. CDR3 size: 14 residues. Original processing methods: Amplification with reference gene primers provided the estimates of nucleated cell counts. Method: immunoSEQ multiplex PCR; TCRdb's copy keeps in-frame clones and lacks some. For V, J and clone size, that table is used; D and trimming come from the DNA. The data contain approximately 250,000 clones, 88% of them singletons.

The V and J genes are TRBV3-1 (or the pseudogene TRBV3-2) and TRBJ2-1; 7 positions agree with TRBD2. Sequencing was done on a sample of PBMCs or T cells enriched from blood (not recorded which). This TCR came from a woman in her fifties or sixties in a cohort exposed to, infected with or recovered from COVID-19 (not recorded which). CDR3 loop: CASSQMGGSNEQFF. The DNA for the CDR3 is TGTGCCAGCAGCCAAATGGGCGGGAGTAATGAGCAGTTCTTC.